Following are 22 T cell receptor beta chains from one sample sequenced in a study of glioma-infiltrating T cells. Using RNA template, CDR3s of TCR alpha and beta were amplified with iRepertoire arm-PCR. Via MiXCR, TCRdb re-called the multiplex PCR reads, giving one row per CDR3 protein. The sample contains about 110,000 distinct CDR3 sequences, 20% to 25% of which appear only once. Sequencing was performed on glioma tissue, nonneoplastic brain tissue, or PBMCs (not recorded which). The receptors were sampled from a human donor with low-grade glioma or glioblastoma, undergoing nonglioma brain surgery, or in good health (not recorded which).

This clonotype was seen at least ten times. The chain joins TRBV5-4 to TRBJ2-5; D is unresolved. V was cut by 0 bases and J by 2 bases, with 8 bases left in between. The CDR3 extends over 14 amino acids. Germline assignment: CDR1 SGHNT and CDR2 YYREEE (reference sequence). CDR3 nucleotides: TGTGCCAGCAGCTTGGACAGTCGGCAAGAGACCCAGTACTTC. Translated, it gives CASSLDSRQETQYF.

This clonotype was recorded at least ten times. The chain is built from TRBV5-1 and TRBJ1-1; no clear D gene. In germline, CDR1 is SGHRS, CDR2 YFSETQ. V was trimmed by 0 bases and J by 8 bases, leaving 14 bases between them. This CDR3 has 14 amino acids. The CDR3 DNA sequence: TGCGCCAGCAGCTTGGTAGGAGCCACCTTCGAAGCTTTCTTT. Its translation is CASSLVGATFEAFF.

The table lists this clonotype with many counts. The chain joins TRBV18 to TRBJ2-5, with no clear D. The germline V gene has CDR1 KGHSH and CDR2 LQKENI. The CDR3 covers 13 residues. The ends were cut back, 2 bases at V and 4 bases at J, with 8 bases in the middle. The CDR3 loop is CASSPGLRETQYF. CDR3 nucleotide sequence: TGTGCCAGCTCACCAGGGCTAAGAGAGACCCAGTACTTC.

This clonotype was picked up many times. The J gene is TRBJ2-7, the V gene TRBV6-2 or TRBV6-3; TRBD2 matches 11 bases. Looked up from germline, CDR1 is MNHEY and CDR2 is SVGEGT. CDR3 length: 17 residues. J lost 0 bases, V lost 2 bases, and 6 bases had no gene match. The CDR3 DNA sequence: TGTGCCAGCAGTTACAAGACTAGCGGGACGAGCTCCTACGAGCAGTACTTC. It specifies CASSYKTSGTSSYEQYF.

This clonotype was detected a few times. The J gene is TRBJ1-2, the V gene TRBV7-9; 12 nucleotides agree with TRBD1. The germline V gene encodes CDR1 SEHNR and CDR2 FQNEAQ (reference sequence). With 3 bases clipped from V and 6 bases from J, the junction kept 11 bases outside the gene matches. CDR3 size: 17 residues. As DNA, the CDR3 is TGTGCCAGCAGCTTCGGGACAGGGGGCGTAGAGTACCATGGCTACACCTTC. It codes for CASSFGTGGVEYHGYTF.

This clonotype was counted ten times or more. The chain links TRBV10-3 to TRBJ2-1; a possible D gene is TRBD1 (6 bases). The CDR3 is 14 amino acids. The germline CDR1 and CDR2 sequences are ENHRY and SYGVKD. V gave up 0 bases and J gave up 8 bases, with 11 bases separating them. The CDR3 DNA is TGTGCCATCAGTGAGTCATGGACAGAGCATGAGCAGTTCTTC. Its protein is CAISESWTEHEQFF.

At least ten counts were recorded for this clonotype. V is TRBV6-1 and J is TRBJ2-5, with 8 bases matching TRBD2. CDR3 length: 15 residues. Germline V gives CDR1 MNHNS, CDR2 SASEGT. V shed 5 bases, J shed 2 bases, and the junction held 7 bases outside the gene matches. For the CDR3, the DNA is TGTGCCAGCAGTTATGCGGGGGGACCTCAAGAGACCCAGTACTTC. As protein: CASSYAGGPQETQYF.

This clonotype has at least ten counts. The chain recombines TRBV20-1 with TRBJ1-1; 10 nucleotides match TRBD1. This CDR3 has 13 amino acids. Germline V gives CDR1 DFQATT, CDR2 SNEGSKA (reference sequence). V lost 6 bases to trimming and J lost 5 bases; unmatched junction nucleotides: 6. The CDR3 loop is CSARQGARTEAFF. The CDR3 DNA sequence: TGCAGTGCGAGACAGGGGGCGCGGACTGAAGCTTTCTTT.

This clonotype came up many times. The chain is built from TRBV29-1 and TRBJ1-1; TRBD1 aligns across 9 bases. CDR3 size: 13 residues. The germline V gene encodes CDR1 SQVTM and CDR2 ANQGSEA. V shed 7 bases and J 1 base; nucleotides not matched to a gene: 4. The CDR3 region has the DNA TGCAGCGAGGGACAGGGTGAGAACACTGAAGCTTTCTTT. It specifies CSEGQGENTEAFF.

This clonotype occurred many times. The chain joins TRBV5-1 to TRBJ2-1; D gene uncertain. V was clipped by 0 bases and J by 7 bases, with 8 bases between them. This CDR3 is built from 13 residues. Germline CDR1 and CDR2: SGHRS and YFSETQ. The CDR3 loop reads CASSLDPGNEQFF. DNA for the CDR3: TGCGCCAGCAGCTTGGATCCCGGTAATGAGCAGTTCTTC.

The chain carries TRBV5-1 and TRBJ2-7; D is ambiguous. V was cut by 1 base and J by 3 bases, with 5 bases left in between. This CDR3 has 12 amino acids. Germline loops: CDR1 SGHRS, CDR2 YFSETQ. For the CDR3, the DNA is TGCGCCAGCAGCTTGATAGGCTACGAGCAGTACTTC. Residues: CASSLIGYEQYF.

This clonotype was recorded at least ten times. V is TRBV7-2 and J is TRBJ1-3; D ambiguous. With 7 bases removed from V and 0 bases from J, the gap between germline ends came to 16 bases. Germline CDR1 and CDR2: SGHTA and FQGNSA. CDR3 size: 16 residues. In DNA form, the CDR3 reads TGTGCCAGCACCGAACAGAGTATAAGCTCTGGAAACACCATATATTTT. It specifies CASTEQSISSGNTIYF.

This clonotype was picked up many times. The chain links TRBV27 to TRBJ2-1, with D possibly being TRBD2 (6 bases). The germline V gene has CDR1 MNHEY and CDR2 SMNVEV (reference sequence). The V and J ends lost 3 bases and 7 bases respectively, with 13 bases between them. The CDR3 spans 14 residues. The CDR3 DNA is TGTGCCAGCAGTTTCGGAGGGGAGTGGAATGAGCAGTTCTTC. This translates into CASSFGGEWNEQFF.

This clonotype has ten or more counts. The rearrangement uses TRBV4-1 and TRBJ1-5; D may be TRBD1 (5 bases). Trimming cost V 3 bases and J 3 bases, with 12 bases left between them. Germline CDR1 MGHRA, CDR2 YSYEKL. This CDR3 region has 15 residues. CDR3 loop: CASSHARDVNQPQHF. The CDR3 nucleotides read TGCGCCAGCAGCCATGCCAGGGATGTCAATCAGCCCCAGCATTTT.

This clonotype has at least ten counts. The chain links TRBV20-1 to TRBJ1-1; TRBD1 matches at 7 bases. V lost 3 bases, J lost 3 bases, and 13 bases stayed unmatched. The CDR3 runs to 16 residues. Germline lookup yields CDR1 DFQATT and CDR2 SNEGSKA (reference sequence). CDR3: CSASPNRGIWYTEAFF. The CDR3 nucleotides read TGCAGTGCTAGTCCGAACAGGGGAATATGGTACACTGAAGCTTTCTTT.

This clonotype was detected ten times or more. The CDR3 nucleotides are TGTGCCAGCAGTTCCGGAACCTACACCTTC. It codes for CASSSGTYTF. The J gene is TRBJ1-2, the V gene TRBV12-3 or TRBV12-4, with D hard to call. With 4 bases removed from V and 10 bases from J, the gap between germline ends came to 7 bases. The CDR3 is made up of 10 amino acids.

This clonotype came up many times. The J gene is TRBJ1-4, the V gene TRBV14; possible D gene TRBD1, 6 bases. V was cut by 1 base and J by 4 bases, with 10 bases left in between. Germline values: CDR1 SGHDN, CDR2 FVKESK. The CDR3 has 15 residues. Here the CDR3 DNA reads TGTGCCAGCAGCCAAGCCGGGACAAGTAATGAAAAACTGTTTTTT. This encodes CASSQAGTSNEKLFF.

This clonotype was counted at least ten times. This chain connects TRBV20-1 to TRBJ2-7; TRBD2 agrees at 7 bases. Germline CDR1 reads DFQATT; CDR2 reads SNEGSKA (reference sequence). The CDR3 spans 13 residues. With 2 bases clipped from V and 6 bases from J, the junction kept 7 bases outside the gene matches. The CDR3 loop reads CSARSLGGVEQYF. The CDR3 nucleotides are TGCAGTGCTAGATCCTTGGGGGGGGTCGAGCAGTACTTC.

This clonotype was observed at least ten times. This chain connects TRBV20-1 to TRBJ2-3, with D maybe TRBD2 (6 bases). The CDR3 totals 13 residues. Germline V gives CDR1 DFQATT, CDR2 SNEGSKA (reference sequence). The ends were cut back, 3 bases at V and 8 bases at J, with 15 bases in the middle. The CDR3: CSASVRDRGTQYF. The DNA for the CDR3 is TGCAGTGCTAGTGTGCGGGATCGGGGTACGCAGTATTTT.

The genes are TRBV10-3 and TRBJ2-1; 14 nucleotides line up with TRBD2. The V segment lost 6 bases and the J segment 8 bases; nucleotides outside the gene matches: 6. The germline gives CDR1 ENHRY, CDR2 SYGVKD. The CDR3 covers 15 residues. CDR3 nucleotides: TGTGCCATCAGGATCGGGACTAGCGGGAGAGATGAGCAGTTCTTC. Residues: CAIRIGTSGRDEQFF.

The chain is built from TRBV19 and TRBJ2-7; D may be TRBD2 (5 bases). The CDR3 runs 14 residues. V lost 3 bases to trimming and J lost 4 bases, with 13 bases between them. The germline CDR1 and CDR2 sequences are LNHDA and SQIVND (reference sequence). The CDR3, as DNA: TGTGCCAGTAGTATTGGTGGCGGGTGGTACGAGCAGTACTTC. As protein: CASSIGGGWYEQYF.

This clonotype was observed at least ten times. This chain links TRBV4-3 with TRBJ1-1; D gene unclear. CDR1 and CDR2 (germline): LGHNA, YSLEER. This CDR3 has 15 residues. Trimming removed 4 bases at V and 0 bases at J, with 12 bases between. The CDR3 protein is CASSLEGGMNTEAFF. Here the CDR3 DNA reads TGCGCCAGCAGCCTAGAGGGCGGCATGAACACTGAAGCTTTCTTT.